This TCR beta chain appears in the sequencing data of a study of cytomegalovirus exposure and HLA in healthy donors. CDR1 is LGHNA and CDR2 is YSLEER in the germline V gene. The CDR3 is 18 amino acids. J was trimmed by 0 bases and V by 4 bases; bases with no gene match: 6. With 60 Vbeta and 13 Jbeta primers, the PCR was carried out. This table comes from immunoSEQ multiplex PCR, and its TCRdb copy is limited to in-frame clones, with some not included. The repertoire holds about 69,000 clones, with around 70% as singletons. Of note for this clone: What it binds is unknown.

General study points: The study listed under 200 cytomegalovirus-associated TCR beta chains.

The receptor comes from a woman in her 30s in good health and CMV-seronegative. The chain employs TRBV4-3 and TRBJ2-3, with 14 bases lining up with TRBD2. The sample comprised PBMCs. The CDR3 DNA reads as TGCGCCAGCAGCCTGCGGACTAGCGGGGGGACGAGCACAGATACGCAGTATTTT. Its translation: CASSLRTSGGTSTDTQYF.